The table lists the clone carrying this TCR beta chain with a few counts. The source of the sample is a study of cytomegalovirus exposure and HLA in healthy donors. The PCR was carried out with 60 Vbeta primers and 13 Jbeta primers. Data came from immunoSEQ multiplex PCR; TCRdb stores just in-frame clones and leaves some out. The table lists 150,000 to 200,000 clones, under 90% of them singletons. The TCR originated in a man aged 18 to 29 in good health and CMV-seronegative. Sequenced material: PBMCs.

The CDR3 here is CASSLAGLAGQETQYF. The CDR3 nucleotides are TGTGCCAGCAGCTTGGCCGGGCTAGCGGGACAAGAGACCCAGTACTTC. The chain recombines TRBV5-4 with TRBJ2-5; 9 bases line up with TRBD2. The trim removed 0 bases at V and 2 bases at J, leaving 5 bases unmatched. Looked up from germline, CDR1 is SGHNT and CDR2 is YYREEE (reference sequence). This CDR3 has 16 residues. The whole variable domain, remainder taken from reference TRBV5-4 and TRBJ2-5, is ETGVTQSPTHLIKTRGQQVTLRCSSQSGHNTVSWYQQALGQGPQFIFQYYREEENGRGNFPPRFSGLQFPNYSSELNVNALELDDSALYLCASSLAGLAGQETQYFGPGTRLLVL.